This is a list of T cell receptor beta chains from one sample in a study of T cells in Graves' hyperthyroidism and ophthalmopathy. TCRdb processed the multiplex PCR reads anew with MiXCR; each CDR3 protein has one entry. The table shows just over 550,000 distinct CDR3 sequences, with about 45% occurring only once. Sequencing was carried out using peripheral blood or thyroid tissue (not recorded which). All receptors derive from a woman aged 18-29 years with Graves' hyperthyroidism. Each CDR3 is given with its conserved first and last residue. The D gene is left open where the match is weak. For some rows the clone size is stated as once, few or many, or as a class when expanded; others skip it.

CASSYGLGTEALF	TGTGCCAGCAGTTATGGGTTGGGCACTGAAGCTCTCTTT	TRBV2	NA	NA	TRBJ1-1
CASSPASGNTEAFF	TGTGCCAGCAGCCCCGCGTCAGGGAACACTGAAGCTTTCTTT	TRBV7-8	NA	NA	TRBJ1-1
CASGAGTDYGYTF	TGTGCTAGTGGTGCCGGGACGGATTATGGCTACACCTTC	TRBV12-5	once	NA	TRBJ1-2
CASSSGGFGYTF	TGTGCCAGCAGCTCAGGGGGATTTGGCTACACCTTC	TRBV7-2	many	TRBD1	TRBJ1-2
CASSLVTYDSPLHF	TGTGCCAGCAGCTTGGTCACCTATGATTCACCCCTCCACTTT	TRBV7-2	many	NA	TRBJ1-6
CAISVQGGDTEAFF	TGTGCCATCAGTGTACAGGGAGGGGACACTGAAGCTTTCTTT	TRBV10-3	many	NA	TRBJ1-1
CSAPLSGVGANVLTF	TGCAGTGCTCCGCTTTCGGGGGTAGGGGCCAACGTCCTGACTTTC	TRBV20-1	many	NA	TRBJ2-6
CSVQPGTPARQETQYF	TGCAGCGTACAACCCGGGACACCAGCACGCCAAGAGACCCAGTACTTC	TRBV29-1	many	NA	TRBJ2-5
CASSPPSSVEQYF	TGTGCCAGCAGTCCTCCTTCATCCGTCGAGCAGTACTTC	TRBV7-9	NA	NA	TRBJ2-7
CATSRDLVPGETQYF	TGTGCCACCAGCAGAGATTTGGTCCCCGGGGAGACCCAGTACTTC	TRBV15	NA	NA	TRBJ2-5
CSVEDPLSGGDLNTEAFF	TGCAGCGTTGAAGATCCCCTATCGGGGGGAGATCTGAACACTGAAGCTTTCTTT	TRBV29-1	NA	NA	TRBJ1-1
CSARVAGATYEQYF	TGCAGTGCTAGAGTTGCGGGAGCCACCTACGAGCAGTACTTC	TRBV20-1	few	TRBD2	TRBJ2-7
CASGEGQVYEQYF	TGCGCCAGTGGTGAGGGACAAGTCTACGAGCAGTACTTC	TRBV5-1	NA	NA	TRBJ2-7
CASSSERQGAIEKLFF	TGTGCCAGCAGCTCAGAACGACAGGGGGCGATCGAAAAACTGTTTTTT	TRBV7-9	few	TRBD1	TRBJ1-4
CASSQARGRGYEQYF	TGCGCCAGCAGCCAAGCCAGGGGCAGAGGCTACGAGCAGTACTTC	TRBV7-9	few	NA	TRBJ2-7
CASSVSAGTVPYEQYF	TGTGCCAGCAGCGTTTCCGCCGGGACAGTACCCTACGAGCAGTACTTC	TRBV9	NA	TRBD1	TRBJ2-7
CATSEPSTGKVHF	TGTGCCACCAGTGAACCGTCCACAGGGAAGGTCCACTTT	TRBV24-1	NA	NA	TRBJ1-6
CASSVELGEDGYTF	TGTGCCAGCAGCGTAGAGTTAGGGGAAGATGGCTACACCTTC	TRBV9	many	NA	TRBJ1-2
CASSPGQGNYGYTF	TGTGCCAGCAGCCCGGGACAGGGAAACTATGGCTACACCTTC	TRBV7-9	many	TRBD1	TRBJ1-2
CASSTGTESRETQYF	TGTGCCAGCAGCACTGGGACAGAGTCGCGAGAGACCCAGTACTTC	TRBV11-2	NA	TRBD1	TRBJ2-5